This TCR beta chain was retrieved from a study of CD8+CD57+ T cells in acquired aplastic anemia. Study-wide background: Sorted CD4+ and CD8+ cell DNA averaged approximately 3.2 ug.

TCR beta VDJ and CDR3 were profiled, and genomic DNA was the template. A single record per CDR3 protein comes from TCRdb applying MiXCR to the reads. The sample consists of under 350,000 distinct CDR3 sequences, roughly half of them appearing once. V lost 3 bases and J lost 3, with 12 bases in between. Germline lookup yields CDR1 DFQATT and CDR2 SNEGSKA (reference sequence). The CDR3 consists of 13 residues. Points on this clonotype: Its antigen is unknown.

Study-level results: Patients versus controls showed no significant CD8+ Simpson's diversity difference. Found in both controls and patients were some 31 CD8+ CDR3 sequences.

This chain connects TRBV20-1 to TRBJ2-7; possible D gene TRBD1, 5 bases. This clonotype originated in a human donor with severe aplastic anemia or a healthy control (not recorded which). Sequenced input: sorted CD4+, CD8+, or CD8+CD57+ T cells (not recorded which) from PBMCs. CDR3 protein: CSASAGQGYEQYF. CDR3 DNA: TGCAGTGCTAGTGCCGGGCAGGGCTACGAGCAGTACTTC.